A selection of T cell receptor beta chains follows, all from one sample in a study of breast tumors, draining lymph nodes, adjacent tissues. MiXCR, run by TCRdb on the multiplex PCR reads, gives a single entry per CDR3 protein. The repertoire holds about 15,000 distinct CDR3 sequences, 50% to 70% seen once, with about 28% in the top ten. The material sequenced was tumor-adjacent breast tissue. Receptors were obtained from a female donor with breast cancer. Some clones in this sample may be carry-over from other donors' samples. Each CDR3 is given with its conserved first and last residue. D genes are given only for firm matches. Rows give clone size only sometimes, using once, few, many, or a class for an expanded clone.

j_call: TRBJ1-4
v_call: TRBV12-5
clone_size: -
d_call: -
cdr3_aa: CASRETGTNEKLFF
cdr3_nt: TGTGCCAGCAGGGAAACAGGGACTAATGAAAAACTGTTTTTT

j_call: TRBJ2-2
v_call: TRBV4-3
clone_size: -
d_call: TRBD2
cdr3_aa: CASSQRLAGGQNTGELFF
cdr3_nt: TGCGCCAGCAGCCAGAGGCTAGCGGGAGGACAGAACACCGGGGAGCTGTTTTTT

j_call: TRBJ2-5
v_call: TRBV14
clone_size: many
d_call: -
cdr3_aa: CASSLYSREETQYF
cdr3_nt: TGTGCCAGCAGTCTTTACTCCCGGGAGGAGACCCAGTACTTC

j_call: TRBJ1-4
v_call: TRBV25-1
clone_size: -
d_call: -
cdr3_aa: CASSEAGSEKLFF
cdr3_nt: TGTGCCAGCAGCGAGGCAGGGTCGGAAAAACTGTTTTTT

j_call: TRBJ2-1
v_call: TRBV7-8
clone_size: -
d_call: -
cdr3_aa: CASSPKNREQFF
cdr3_nt: TGTGCCAGCAGCCCCAAGAACCGGGAGCAGTTCTTC

j_call: TRBJ2-1
v_call: TRBV2
clone_size: few
d_call: -
cdr3_aa: CASSEKEASYNEQFF
cdr3_nt: TGTGCCAGCAGTGAAAAGGAGGCGTCCTACAATGAGCAGTTCTTC

j_call: TRBJ2-3
v_call: TRBV9
clone_size: many
d_call: -
cdr3_aa: CASSATGPGDTQYF
cdr3_nt: TGTGCCAGCAGCGCTACAGGGCCGGGAGATACGCAGTATTTT

j_call: TRBJ1-3
v_call: TRBV10-3
clone_size: few
d_call: -
cdr3_aa: CAISAGNTIYF
cdr3_nt: TGTGCCATCTCAGCTGGAAACACCATATATTTT

j_call: TRBJ1-2
v_call: TRBV9
clone_size: many
d_call: -
cdr3_aa: CASSVSPDGAFRGGYTF
cdr3_nt: TGTGCCAGCAGCGTAAGCCCCGACGGTGCATTTCGAGGTGGCTACACCTTC

j_call: TRBJ2-5
v_call: TRBV7-2
clone_size: once
d_call: TRBD2
cdr3_aa: CASSSGVAGSRAQYF
cdr3_nt: TGTGCCAGCAGCTCCGGCGTAGCGGGCTCCAGGGCCCAGTACTTC

j_call: TRBJ2-5
v_call: TRBV12-3/TRBV12-4
clone_size: many
d_call: -
cdr3_aa: CASSYGQAVGTQYF
cdr3_nt: TGTGCCAGCAGTTATGGACAAGCGGTGGGGACCCAGTACTTC

j_call: TRBJ1-2
v_call: TRBV19
clone_size: -
d_call: -
cdr3_aa: CASSIKGNYGYTF
cdr3_nt: TGTGCCAGTAGTATCAAGGGGAACTATGGCTACACCTTC

j_call: TRBJ1-1
v_call: TRBV10-3
clone_size: -
d_call: -
cdr3_aa: CAISAVRVGAFF
cdr3_nt: TGTGCCATCAGTGCCGTACGGGTAGGAGCTTTCTTT

j_call: TRBJ1-2
v_call: TRBV29-1
clone_size: -
d_call: -
cdr3_aa: CSGPSYGYTF
cdr3_nt: TGCAGCGGACCGTCCTATGGCTACACCTTC

j_call: TRBJ2-1
v_call: TRBV7-3
clone_size: -
d_call: -
cdr3_aa: CASSFLQGKNEQFF
cdr3_nt: TGTGCCAGCAGCTTTCTCCAGGGAAAAAATGAGCAGTTCTTC

j_call: TRBJ2-1
v_call: TRBV5-5
clone_size: -
d_call: TRBD2
cdr3_aa: CASSLGTTGRGNEQFF
cdr3_nt: TGTGCCAGCAGCTTGGGGACTACCGGGAGGGGCAATGAGCAGTTCTTC

j_call: TRBJ2-3
v_call: TRBV7-3
clone_size: many
d_call: TRBD2
cdr3_aa: CASSSSGSAQDTQYF
cdr3_nt: TGTGCCAGCAGTTCTAGCGGGAGTGCACAAGATACGCAGTATTTT

j_call: TRBJ1-4
v_call: TRBV7-9
clone_size: -
d_call: TRBD1
cdr3_aa: CASSLEGQGGEKLFF
cdr3_nt: TGTGCCAGCAGCTTAGAGGGACAGGGGGGAGAAAAACTGTTTTTT

j_call: TRBJ2-1
v_call: TRBV20-1
clone_size: -
d_call: -
cdr3_aa: CSANGPVGEQFF
cdr3_nt: TGCAGTGCAAATGGACCAGTAGGTGAGCAGTTCTTC

j_call: TRBJ2-7
v_call: TRBV12-3/TRBV12-4
clone_size: few
d_call: TRBD1
cdr3_aa: CASSLGQVTYEQYF
cdr3_nt: TGTGCCAGCAGTTTGGGACAGGTTACCTACGAGCAGTACTTC